The next 11 T cell receptor beta chains were all read from a single sample in a study of CD4 T cells in relation to SARS-CoV-2 and coronaviruses. No antigens are known for them. CD4+ T cells from unexposed donors were obtained before the COVID-19 pandemic (2011-2018). Isolation of CD4+ T cells took place after nine to ten days in culture. Some clones are missing from TCRdb's copy, which holds only in-frame ones; the method was immunoSEQ multiplex PCR. This sample yields around 20,000 clones, of which nearly 75% are seen a single time; roughly 31% belongs to the top ten. Sequencing was performed on CD4+ T cells from PBMCs, cultured in vitro. The receptors shown here come from a human donor in good health.

The chain uses TRBV5-1 and TRBJ2-5, with D hard to call. CDR3 size: 13 residues. The germline gives CDR1 SGHRS, CDR2 YFSETQ. Trimming removed 0 bases at V and 4 bases at J, with 7 bases between. The CDR3 loop reads CASSLEGGETQYF. The CDR3 nucleotides are TGCGCCAGCAGCTTGGAAGGCGGAGAGACCCAGTACTTC.

This chain links TRBV19 with TRBJ2-7; 8 bases align to TRBD1. This CDR3 has 16 residues. CDR1 is LNHDA and CDR2 is SQIVND in the germline V gene (reference sequence). V was clipped by 7 bases and J by 6 bases; unmatched bases: 17. Written as DNA, the CDR3 is TGTGCCAGTACCGCGCAACCGACAGGGGCAATCGGCGAGCAGTACTTC. Its protein is CASTAQPTGAIGEQYF.

The V and J genes are TRBV5-4 and TRBJ2-7; 12 bases are a match to TRBD1. Looked up from germline, CDR1 is SGHNT and CDR2 is YYREEE (reference sequence). The length of the CDR3 is 16 residues. The V and J ends lost 2 bases and 5 bases, in that order; junction bases with no gene match: 8. The CDR3 DNA reads as TGTGCCAGCAGCTTAAGGCCGGGACAGGGGGCCAACGAGCAGTACTTC. It yields the protein CASSLRPGQGANEQYF. The full variable domain, rest sourced from reference TRBV5-4 and TRBJ2-7, is ETGVTQSPTHLIKTRGQQVTLRCSSQSGHNTVSWYQQALGQGPQFIFQYYREEENGRGNFPPRFSGLQFPNYSSELNVNALELDDSALYLCASSLRPGQGANEQYFGPGTRLTVT.

The CDR3 loop is CASSQGTAFTGELFF. In DNA, the CDR3 is TGCGCCAGCAGCCAAGGAACAGCTTTCACCGGGGAGCTGTTTTTT. The rearrangement joins TRBV4-1 to TRBJ2-2; no definite D call. CDR3 length: 15 amino acids. The V gene lost 1 base and the J gene lost 4 bases, with 10 bases spanning the gap. Germline CDR1 is MGHRA and CDR2 is YSYEKL.

The gene calls are TRBV30 and TRBJ2-3; D might be TRBD2 (6 bases). V dropped 5 bases and J dropped 4 bases, with 16 bases sitting between them. Germline V lookup: CDR1 GTSNPN, CDR2 SVGIG (reference sequence). The CDR3 is made up of 14 amino acids. The DNA of the CDR3 is TGTGCCTGGGGGACTTCAGGCGTCCCAGATACGCAGTATTTT. It encodes CAWGTSGVPDTQYF.

V is TRBV11-2 and J is TRBJ2-2; D not resolved. V was pared by 1 base and J by 6 bases, with 6 bases between. The CDR3 contains 13 residues. Germline CDR1 reads SGHAT; CDR2 reads FQNNGV. CDR3 sequence: CASSLGPAGELFF. In DNA form, the CDR3 reads TGTGCCAGCAGCTTAGGTCCCGCCGGGGAGCTGTTTTTT.

V gene TRBV6-5 combines with J gene TRBJ1-4, with 8 bases matching TRBD1. The CDR3 contains 13 residues. Germline lookup yields CDR1 MNHEY and CDR2 SVGAGI. Trimming removed 5 bases from V and 8 bases from J; junction bases left unmatched: 4. The CDR3 nucleotides read TGTGCCAGCAGTACCCGGACAGGGGAAAAACTGTTTTTT. The encoded protein is CASSTRTGEKLFF.

The chain couples TRBV10-3 to TRBJ1-1, with 7 nucleotides matching TRBD1. CDR3 size: 16 residues. Germline-derived CDR1 and CDR2 are ENHRY and SYGVKD. The V segment lost 6 bases and the J segment 1 base; nucleotides outside the gene matches: 11. In nucleotides, the CDR3 is TGTGCCATCAGCGCGGGGACAGCTGGATGGAACACTGAAGCTTTCTTT. Protein product: CAISAGTAGWNTEAFF.

The V gene is TRBV2, the J gene TRBJ2-7; 14 positions agree with TRBD2. The V segment lost 8 bases and the J segment 3 bases; nucleotides outside the gene matches: 12. This CDR3 has 17 amino acids. Germline V gene lookup returns CDR1 SNHLY and CDR2 FYNNEI. The CDR3 protein is CASRPPGLAGGHYEQYF. CDR3 coding DNA: TGTGCCAGCCGACCCCCCGGACTAGCGGGGGGACACTACGAGCAGTACTTC. The whole variable domain, filled in from reference TRBV2 and TRBJ2-7, reads EPEVTQTPSHQVTQMGQEVILRCVPISNHLYFYWYRQILGQKVEFLVSFYNNEISEKSEIFDDQFSVERPDGSNFTLKIRSTKLEDSAMYFCASRPPGLAGGHYEQYFGPGTRLTVT.

V and J are TRBV3-1 (or the pseudogene TRBV3-2) and TRBJ1-6; the D gene is possibly TRBD1 (6 bases). CDR1 and CDR2 from the germline V gene are LGHDT and YNNKEL (reference sequence). This CDR3 region has 14 residues. The V and J ends lost 2 bases and 9 bases respectively, with 11 bases between them. CDR3 region: CASSQMRGSSPLHF. The CDR3 nucleotides are TGTGCCAGCAGCCAAATGAGGGGGAGTTCACCCCTCCACTTT.

The J gene is TRBJ2-1, the V gene TRBV24-1; D is possibly TRBD2 (5 bases). The CDR3 runs 16 residues. The V gene lost 1 base and the J gene lost 0 bases, with 9 bases spanning the gap. Germline V gives CDR1 KGHDR, CDR2 SFDVKD. The chain's CDR3 is CATSDFGITSYNEQFF. The CDR3 bases are TGTGCCACCAGTGATTTCGGGATTACCTCCTACAATGAGCAGTTCTTC.